These 24 T cell receptor beta chains share one sample of origin, sequenced in a study of shared clonotypes between healthy human individuals. The repertoire was sequenced with immunoSEQ multiplex PCR; TCRdb's copy has only in-frame clones and lacks some. Here the sample spans hundreds of thousands of clones, about two thirds being singletons. The material sequenced was memory CD4+ T cells sorted from blood. Subset in this sample: CD45RA-negative fraction. These TCRs come from a woman aged 25 to 45 in good health.

This chain connects TRBV28 to TRBJ2-2, with TRBD2 matching over 9 bases. Germline V gene sequence: CDR1 MDHEN, CDR2 SYDVKM. Trimming at V came to 5 bases and at J to 4 bases, leaving 11 bases not matched to a gene. The CDR3 consists of 17 residues. CDR3 in DNA: TGTGCCAGCAGTGACCCGATAGCGGGAGCCACCACCGGGGAGCTGTTTTTT. Residues: CASSDPIAGATTGELFF. Full variable domain (rest looked up from reference TRBV28 and TRBJ2-2): DVKVTQSSRYLVKRTGEKVFLECVQDMDHENMFWYRQDPGLGLRLIYFSYDVKMKEKGDIPEGYSVSREKKERFSLILESASTNQTSMYLCASSDPIAGATTGELFFGEGSRLTVL.

This clone was observed a handful of times. The V call is TRBV11-1, the J call TRBJ2-1; weak D call: TRBD2 (5 bases). V was clipped by 5 bases and J by 5 bases, with 16 bases between them. Germline V lookup: CDR1 SGHAT, CDR2 FQDESV (reference sequence). The CDR3 covers 15 residues. The CDR3 loop is CASSRIPLGDNEQFF. CDR3 coding DNA: TGTGCCAGCAGCCGTATCCCTCTGGGAGACAATGAGCAGTTCTTC.

The chain couples TRBV5-4 to TRBJ2-5; D possibly corresponds to TRBD1 (5 bases). The germline V gene encodes CDR1 SGHNT and CDR2 YYREEE (reference sequence). This CDR3 has 14 residues. V lost 2 bases and J lost 3, with 11 bases in between. Here the CDR3 DNA reads TGTGCCAGCAGCTTAGGGGCGGTGAAAGAGACCCAGTACTTC. Protein product: CASSLGAVKETQYF.

The sample holds a few counts of this clone. The chain couples TRBV4-2 to TRBJ1-5; 7 nucleotides match TRBD1. Trimming took 4 bases from V and 4 from J; bases not matched to a gene: 4. The CDR3 is 14 residues long. CDR1 and CDR2 from the germline V gene are LGHNA and YNFKEQ. The CDR3 region is CASSRTQGNQPQHF. The CDR3 DNA follows: TGTGCCAGCAGCCGAACACAGGGGAATCAGCCCCAGCATTTT.

V usage is TRBV2 and J usage is TRBJ2-3, with TRBD2 matching 9 bases. From germline, CDR1 is SNHLY and CDR2 FYNNEI. CDR3 length: 16 amino acids. V lost 3 bases, J lost 10 bases, and 14 bases stayed unmatched. The CDR3, as DNA: TGTGCCAGCAGTGAGGGGGGTAGCGGGAGAGTCGCGGCGCAGTATTTT. It is translated as CASSEGGSGRVAAQYF.

This chain links TRBV7-2 with TRBJ1-6, with 7 bases aligning to TRBD1. The CDR3 consists of 14 residues. Germline V gene lookup returns CDR1 SGHTA and CDR2 FQGNSA. Losses at the gene ends were 3 bases for V and 7 bases for J; bases not matched to a gene: 3. CDR3 loop: CASSFDRENSPLHF. Here the CDR3 DNA reads TGTGCCAGCAGCTTTGACAGGGAAAATTCACCCCTCCACTTT.

The J gene is TRBJ2-2, the V gene TRBV2; TRBD1 aligns across 8 bases. The CDR3 sequence is 14 residues long. In germline, CDR1 is SNHLY, CDR2 FYNNEI. Trimming at V came to 7 bases and at J to 4 bases, leaving 5 bases not matched to a gene. For the CDR3, the DNA is TGTGCCAGCAACAGGGGGGCGGTCACCGGGGAGCTGTTTTTT. Encoded protein: CASNRGAVTGELFF.

In the case of this clone: This CDR3 is also generated by other DNA sequences in the sample. The chain is built from TRBV11-2 and TRBJ2-7, with D maybe TRBD2 (5 bases). This CDR3 contains 14 residues. Germline V gene sequence: CDR1 SGHAT, CDR2 FQNNGV. V lost 1 base and J lost 2, with 9 bases in between. CDR3 in DNA: TGTGCCAGCAGCTTAGGTCGAGGGACCTACGAGCAGTACTTC. Its protein product is CASSLGRGTYEQYF. Using reference TRBV11-2 and TRBJ2-7 for the parts outside the CDR3, the full variable domain is EAGVAQSPRYKIIEKRQSVAFWCNPISGHATLYWYQQILGQGPKLLIQFQNNGVVDDSQLPKDRFSAERLKGVDSTLKIQPAKLEDSAVYLCASSLGRGTYEQYFGPGTRLTVT.

The CDR3 DNA is TGCAGCGTTGGTGGGACAGGGGGCGCGGGTGAAAAACTGTTTTTT. This gives the protein CSVGGTGGAGEKLFF. The J gene is TRBJ1-4, the V gene TRBV29-1; 12 bases align to TRBD1. CDR3 length: 15 residues. V lost 4 bases, J lost 7 bases, and 7 bases stayed unmatched. Germline V gene lookup returns CDR1 SQVTM and CDR2 ANQGSEA.

The CDR3 DNA sequence: TGTGCCAAGATAGACAGGGGGCTTGGTGAAAAACTGTTTTTT. Amino acid sequence: CAKIDRGLGEKLFF. The chain joins TRBV19 to TRBJ1-4; TRBD1 matches 10 bases. CDR1 is LNHDA, CDR2 SQIVND, per germline (reference sequence). The CDR3 is 14 residues long. The J segment lost 7 bases and the V segment lost 10 bases, leaving 9 bases of the junction unmatched.

There are a few counts of this clone. Other DNA sequences in this specimen translate into the identical CDR3. The rearrangement links TRBV7-8 to TRBJ2-7; 7 positions agree with TRBD1. This CDR3 comprises 13 residues. J was trimmed by 2 bases and V by 5 bases; bases with no gene match: 3. The germline V gene encodes CDR1 SGHVS and CDR2 FQNEAQ. The CDR3 loop is CASSPGQTYEQYF. Written as DNA, the CDR3 is TGTGCCAGCAGCCCGGGACAGACCTACGAGCAGTACTTC.

V usage is TRBV10-3 and J usage is TRBJ2-7; 9 bases align to TRBD2. With V trimmed by 0 bases and J by 4 bases, 4 bases remained unmatched. The germline V gene has CDR1 ENHRY and CDR2 SYGVKD. This CDR3 is 15 amino acids long. CDR3 protein: CAISESGAGGYEQYF. The CDR3 coding sequence is TGTGCCATCAGTGAGTCGGGGGCGGGAGGGTACGAGCAGTACTTC.

The chain employs TRBV11-1 and TRBJ2-4; a possible D gene is TRBD1 (6 bases). The germline CDR1 and CDR2 sequences are SGHAT and FQDESV (reference sequence). With 4 bases removed from V and 0 bases from J, the gap between germline ends came to 19 bases. The CDR3 consists of 18 residues. The CDR3, as DNA: TGTGCCAGCAGCTCCCGGGACACGGACCCTTTAGCCAAAAACATTCAGTACTTC. This codes for CASSSRDTDPLAKNIQYF.

V is TRBV18 and J is TRBJ2-1; TRBD2 matches at 9 bases. This CDR3 is built from 17 residues. CDR1 is KGHSH and CDR2 is LQKENI in the germline V gene. Trimming at V came to 3 bases and at J to 1 base, leaving 7 bases not matched to a gene. The CDR3 DNA reads as TGTGCCAGCTCACCGGCGGCTAGCGGGACTTCCTACAATGAGCAGTTCTTC. Its protein is CASSPAASGTSYNEQFF.

This sequence joins TRBV2 and TRBJ2-5; TRBD1 agrees at 7 bases. The DNA end lines up better with TRBJ2-7; the J call may be wrong. This CDR3 has 16 amino acids. CDR1 SNHLY and CDR2 FYNNEI come from the germline V gene. Here the CDR3 reads CASSDSTGSGSYEQYF. DNA for the CDR3: TGTGCCAGCAGTGATTCGACAGGGAGTGGTTCCTACGAGCAGTACTTC.

The chain carries TRBV7-6 and TRBJ2-1; 7 bases fit TRBD2. CDR1 is SGHVS, CDR2 FNYEAQ, per germline. V gave up 3 bases and J gave up 5 bases; unmatched junction bases: 16. The CDR3 loop spans 18 amino acids. The CDR3 is CASSFRRGELARHNEQFF. CDR3 sequence (DNA): TGTGCCAGCAGCTTCCGCAGAGGGGAACTAGCGCGACACAATGAGCAGTTCTTC.

In its sample, this clone was seen many times. The chain's CDR3 is CASSQAHTGYGYTF. CDR3 DNA sequence: TGTGCCAGCAGCCAAGCTCACACAGGCTATGGCTACACCTTC. The chain uses TRBV4-2 and TRBJ1-2; TRBD1 is a possible D gene (5 bases). The CDR3 sequence is 14 residues long. The V end was cut by 1 base, the J end by 4 bases, with 10 bases between. CDR1 is LGHNA and CDR2 is YNFKEQ in the germline V gene.

The V call is TRBV19, the J call TRBJ2-3, with D perhaps matching TRBD2 (6 bases). The CDR3 totals 13 residues. The germline CDR1 and CDR2 sequences are LNHDA and SQIVND (reference sequence). Trimming removed 2 bases from V and 11 bases from J, with 14 bases in between. CDR3 nucleotides: TGTGCCAGTAGTATACAGGGACTTGGTGTGCAGTATTTT. Amino acids: CASSIQGLGVQYF.

This clone was counted a single time. The rearrangement joins TRBV6-5 to TRBJ1-2, with 12 nucleotides matching TRBD1. J gave up 6 bases and V 7 bases, and 6 bases lay outside the gene matches. In germline, CDR1 is MNHEY, CDR2 SVGAGI. This CDR3 has 14 residues. The CDR3 DNA reads as TGTGCCAGCAACCCGGGACAGGGGGCTGATGGCTACACCTTC. Translating it yields CASNPGQGADGYTF.

This sequence joins TRBV28 and TRBJ2-5, with 9 nucleotides matching TRBD2. The CDR3 runs 17 residues. Germline assignment: CDR1 MDHEN and CDR2 SYDVKM. The V gene end was trimmed by 5 bases and the J gene end by 7 bases; junction bases not matched to a gene: 17. The CDR3 bases are TGTGCCAGCAGTCCCCGTGGGGTAGCGGGAGTATTCGGGACCCAGTACTTC. This codes for CASSPRGVAGVFGTQYF.

The chain recombines TRBV2 with TRBJ2-7, with a weak D call TRBD2 (6 bases). CDR3 length equals 13 residues. Trimming took 7 bases from V and 4 from J, leaving 14 bases between them. Germline CDR1 is SNHLY and CDR2 is FYNNEI. CDR3 region: CASMTDGSYEQYF. As DNA, the CDR3 is TGTGCCAGCATGACGGACGGGAGTTACGAGCAGTACTTC. The entire variable domain, with the rest obtained from reference TRBV2 and TRBJ2-7, is as follows: EPEVTQTPSHQVTQMGQEVILRCVPISNHLYFYWYRQILGQKVEFLVSFYNNEISEKSEIFDDQFSVERPDGSNFTLKIRSTKLEDSAMYFCASMTDGSYEQYFGPGTRLTVT.

The chain recombines TRBV7-3 with TRBJ1-2; 7 positions agree with TRBD1. Germline-derived CDR1 and CDR2 are SGHTA and FQGTGA. The CDR3 contains 14 residues. V trimming: 1 base; J trimming: 5 bases; junction bases outside the gene matches: 4. The DNA of the CDR3 is TGTGCCAGCAGCTTAAAAGGGGGCGCATATGGCTACACCTTC. Amino acid sequence: CASSLKGGAYGYTF.

The chain combines TRBV14 with TRBJ1-6, with D perhaps matching TRBD1 (6 bases). CDR1 and CDR2 (germline): SGHDN, FVKESK. The CDR3 is 15 amino acids. The V end was cut by 0 bases, the J end by 6 bases, with 9 bases between. The CDR3 spells CASSQDQGPNSPLHF. CDR3 sequence (DNA): TGTGCCAGCAGCCAAGATCAGGGGCCTAATTCACCCCTCCACTTT.

This clone was counted only a few times. The chain employs TRBV7-3 and TRBJ2-7; a possible D gene is TRBD1 (5 bases). Germline CDR1 reads SGHTA; CDR2 reads FQGTGA. The germline V and J ends were trimmed by 8 bases and 3 bases, with 5 bases remaining between them. The CDR3 runs 10 residues. CDR3 region: CASGHYEQYF. CDR3 sequence (DNA): TGTGCCAGCGGACACTACGAGCAGTACTTC.